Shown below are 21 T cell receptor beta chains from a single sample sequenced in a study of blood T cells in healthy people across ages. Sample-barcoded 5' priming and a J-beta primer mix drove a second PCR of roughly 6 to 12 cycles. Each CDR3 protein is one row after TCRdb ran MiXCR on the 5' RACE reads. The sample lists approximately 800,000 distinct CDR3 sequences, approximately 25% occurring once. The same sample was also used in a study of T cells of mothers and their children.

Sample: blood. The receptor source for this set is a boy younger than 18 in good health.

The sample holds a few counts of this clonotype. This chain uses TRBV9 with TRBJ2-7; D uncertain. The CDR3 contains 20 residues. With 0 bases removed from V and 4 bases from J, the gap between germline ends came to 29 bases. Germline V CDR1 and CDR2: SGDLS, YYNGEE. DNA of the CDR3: TGTGCCAGCAGCGTAGCTTCGGGTCCCGGTCAGGCCGGCGTCAATTACGAGCAGTACTTC. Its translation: CASSVASGPGQAGVNYEQYF. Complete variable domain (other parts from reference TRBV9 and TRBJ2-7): DSGVTQTPKHLITATGQRVTLRCSPRSGDLSVYWYQQSLDQGLQFLIQYYNGEERAKGNILERFSAQQFPDLHSELNLSSLELGDSALYFCASSVASGPGQAGVNYEQYFGPGTRLTVT.

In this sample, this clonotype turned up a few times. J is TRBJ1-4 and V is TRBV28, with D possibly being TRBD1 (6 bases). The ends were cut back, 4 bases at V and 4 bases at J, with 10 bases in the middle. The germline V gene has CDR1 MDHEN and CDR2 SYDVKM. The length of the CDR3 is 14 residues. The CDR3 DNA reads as TGTGCCAGCAGTTCAGGGGACGGTAATGAAAAACTGTTTTTT. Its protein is CASSSGDGNEKLFF.

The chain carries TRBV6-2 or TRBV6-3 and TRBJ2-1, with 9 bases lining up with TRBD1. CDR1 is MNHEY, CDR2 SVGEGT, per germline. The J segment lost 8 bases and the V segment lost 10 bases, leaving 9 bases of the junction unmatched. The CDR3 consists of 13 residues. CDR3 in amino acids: CATGDREYDEQFF. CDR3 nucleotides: TGTGCCACCGGGGACAGGGAATACGATGAGCAGTTCTTC.

CDR3 sequence (DNA): TGTGCCAGCAGTTTATTTAGGGGCCACGAGCAGTACTTC. It is translated as CASSLFRGHEQYF. The rearrangement uses TRBV28 and TRBJ2-7, with D maybe TRBD1 (5 bases). The germline V gene encodes CDR1 MDHEN and CDR2 SYDVKM. The CDR3 has 13 residues. Between the trimmed V and J ends, which lost 1 base and 5 bases, there was a span of 9 bases.

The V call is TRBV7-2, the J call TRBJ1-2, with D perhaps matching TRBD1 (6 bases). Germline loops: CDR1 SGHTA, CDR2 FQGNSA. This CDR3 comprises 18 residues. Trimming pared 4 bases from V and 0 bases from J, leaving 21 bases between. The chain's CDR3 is CASSSPSRGIGTNYGYTF. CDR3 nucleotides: TGTGCCAGCAGCTCCCCCTCCAGGGGCATCGGTACTAACTATGGCTACACCTTC.

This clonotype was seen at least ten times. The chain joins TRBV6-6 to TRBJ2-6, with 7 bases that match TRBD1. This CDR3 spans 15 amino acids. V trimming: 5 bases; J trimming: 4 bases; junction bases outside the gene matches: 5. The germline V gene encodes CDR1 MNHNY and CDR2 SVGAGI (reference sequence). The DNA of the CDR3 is TGTGCCAGCAGTGCAGGGGGTACAGGGGCCAACGTCCTGACTTTC. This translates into CASSAGGTGANVLTF.

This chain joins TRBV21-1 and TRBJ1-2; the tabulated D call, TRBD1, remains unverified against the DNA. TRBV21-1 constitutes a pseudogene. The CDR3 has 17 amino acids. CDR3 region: CASSTSLQPGRAYGYTF. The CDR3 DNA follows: TGTGCCAGCAGCACATCCTTACAACCGGGCAGGGCCTATGGCTACACCTTC.

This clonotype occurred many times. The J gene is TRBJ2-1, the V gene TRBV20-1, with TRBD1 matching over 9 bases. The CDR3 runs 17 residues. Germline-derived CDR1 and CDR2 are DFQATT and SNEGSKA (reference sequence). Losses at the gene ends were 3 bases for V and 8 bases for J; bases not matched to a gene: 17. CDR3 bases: TGCAGTGCTAGGGGTCCCGGGACAGGGAGCGGGGCCGATGAGCAGTTCTTC. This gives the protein CSARGPGTGSGADEQFF.

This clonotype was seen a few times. The CDR3, as DNA: TGTGCCAGCAGTGACGGAGCGGAGACAGATACGCAGTATTTT. This encodes CASSDGAETDTQYF. V usage is TRBV6-4 and J usage is TRBJ2-3, with TRBD2 as a possible D gene (5 bases). Germline lookup yields CDR1 MRHNA and CDR2 SNTAGT. The CDR3 runs to 14 residues. Trimming took 2 bases from V and 3 from J, leaving 9 bases between them.

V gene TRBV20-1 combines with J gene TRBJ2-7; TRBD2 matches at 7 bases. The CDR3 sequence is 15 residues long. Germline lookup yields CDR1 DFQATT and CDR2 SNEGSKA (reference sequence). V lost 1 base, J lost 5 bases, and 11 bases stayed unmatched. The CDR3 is CSARAYSGRTHEQYF. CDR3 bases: TGCAGTGCTAGAGCCTATAGCGGGCGAACCCACGAGCAGTACTTC.

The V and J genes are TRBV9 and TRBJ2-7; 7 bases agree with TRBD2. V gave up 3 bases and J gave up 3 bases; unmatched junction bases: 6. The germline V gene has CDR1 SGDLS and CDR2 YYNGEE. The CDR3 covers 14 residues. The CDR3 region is CASSGGLGYYEQYF. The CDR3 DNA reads TGTGCCAGCAGCGGAGGACTAGGCTACTACGAGCAGTACTTC.

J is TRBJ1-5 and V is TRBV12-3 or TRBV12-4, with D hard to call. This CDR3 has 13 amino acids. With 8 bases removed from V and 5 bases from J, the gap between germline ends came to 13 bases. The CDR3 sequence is CASGIWKDQPQHF. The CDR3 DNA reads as TGTGCCAGCGGCATTTGGAAGGATCAGCCCCAGCATTTT.

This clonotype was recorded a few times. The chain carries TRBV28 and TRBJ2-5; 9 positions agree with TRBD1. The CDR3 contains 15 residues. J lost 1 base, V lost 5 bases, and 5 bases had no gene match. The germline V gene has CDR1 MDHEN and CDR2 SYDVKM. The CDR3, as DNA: TGTGCCAGCAGTAACAGGGGGCGCCCCCAAGAGACCCAGTACTTC. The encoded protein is CASSNRGRPQETQYF. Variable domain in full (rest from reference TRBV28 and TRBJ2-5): DVKVTQSSRYLVKRTGEKVFLECVQDMDHENMFWYRQDPGLGLRLIYFSYDVKMKEKGDIPEGYSVSREKKERFSLILESASTNQTSMYLCASSNRGRPQETQYFGPGTRLLVL.

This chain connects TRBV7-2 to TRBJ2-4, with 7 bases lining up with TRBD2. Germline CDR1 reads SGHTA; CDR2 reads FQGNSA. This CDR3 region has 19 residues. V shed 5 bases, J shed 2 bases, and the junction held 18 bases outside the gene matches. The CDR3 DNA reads TGTGCCAGCAGCCCCCTGGGGGGAGGGCTATTAGGGACCAAAAACATTCAGTACTTC. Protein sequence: CASSPLGGGLLGTKNIQYF.

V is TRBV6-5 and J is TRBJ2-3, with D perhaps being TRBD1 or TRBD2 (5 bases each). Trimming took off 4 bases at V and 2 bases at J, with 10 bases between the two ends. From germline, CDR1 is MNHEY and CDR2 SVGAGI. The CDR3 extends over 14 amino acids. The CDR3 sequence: CASSSGPITDTQYF. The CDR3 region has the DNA TGTGCCAGCAGTTCGGGGCCAATCACAGATACGCAGTATTTT.

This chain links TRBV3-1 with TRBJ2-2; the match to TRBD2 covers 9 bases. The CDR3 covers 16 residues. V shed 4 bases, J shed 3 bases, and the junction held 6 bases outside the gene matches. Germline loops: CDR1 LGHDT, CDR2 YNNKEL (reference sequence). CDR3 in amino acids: CASSPTTSGDTGELFF. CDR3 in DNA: TGTGCCAGCAGCCCCACGACTAGCGGTGACACCGGGGAGCTGTTTTTT.

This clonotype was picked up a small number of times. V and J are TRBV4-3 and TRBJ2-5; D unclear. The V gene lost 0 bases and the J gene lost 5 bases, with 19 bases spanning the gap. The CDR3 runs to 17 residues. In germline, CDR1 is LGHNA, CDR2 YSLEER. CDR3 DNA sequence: TGCGCCAGCAGCCAAGAAGGCTGCACCCGACCGTGGGAGACCCAGTACTTC. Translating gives CASSQEGCTRPWETQYF.

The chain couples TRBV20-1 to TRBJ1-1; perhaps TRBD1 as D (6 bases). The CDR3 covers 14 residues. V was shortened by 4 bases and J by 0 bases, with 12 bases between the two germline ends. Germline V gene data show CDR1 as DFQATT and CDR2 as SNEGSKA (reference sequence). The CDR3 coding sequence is TGCAGTGCTAAACCGGACAGAATGAACACTGAAGCTTTCTTT. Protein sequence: CSAKPDRMNTEAFF.

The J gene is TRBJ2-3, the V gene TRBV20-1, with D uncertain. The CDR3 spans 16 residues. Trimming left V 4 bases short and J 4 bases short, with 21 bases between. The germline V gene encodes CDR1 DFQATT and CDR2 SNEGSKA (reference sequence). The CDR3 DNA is TGCAGTGCTACCCCTTACCGGGCCTACGAAGCAGATACGCAGTATTTT. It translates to CSATPYRAYEADTQYF.

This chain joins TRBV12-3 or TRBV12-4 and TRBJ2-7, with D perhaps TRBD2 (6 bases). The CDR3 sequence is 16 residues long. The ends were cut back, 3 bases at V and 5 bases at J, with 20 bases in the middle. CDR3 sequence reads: CASSFNPGLKTHEQYF. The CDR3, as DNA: TGTGCCAGCAGTTTCAATCCCGGACTAAAAACCCACGAGCAGTACTTC.

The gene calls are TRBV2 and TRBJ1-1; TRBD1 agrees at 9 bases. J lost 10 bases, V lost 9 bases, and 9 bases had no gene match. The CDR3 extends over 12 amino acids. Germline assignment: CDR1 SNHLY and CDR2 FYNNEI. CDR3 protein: CASIVMDRGAFF. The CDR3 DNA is TGTGCCAGTATAGTAATGGACAGGGGAGCTTTCTTT.